What follows is one TCR beta chain and its context. Its specific antigen is unknown. The input lacks base qualities; no much larger clone sits a single base away. Using the deep immunoSEQ assay, TCR CDR3 regions were amplified from genomic DNA by multiplex PCR. Extracted genomic DNA from each cell subset was spread evenly across all wells of several immunoSEQ 96-well plates, with each plate serving as a replicate. For sorted subsets, each replicate PCR was loaded with 200 ng genomic DNA, equivalent to 32,000 or so T cell genomes. Purified libraries were measured with a Qubit 3.0 fluorometer, size-checked on a Bioanalyzer 2100, and measured again with the KAPA Library Quantification kit. Each immunoSEQ 96-well plate was sequenced on its own single-read 150-cycle Illumina NextSeq 550 flow cell. The authors processed their data as follows. Because the immunoSEQ output included only junctional sequences and no quality scores, the filtering could not be the same as the filtering used for full-length reads. Sequences were annotated with PyIR, a Python wrapper for IgBLAST v1.9, and V/J genes and CDR3 were assigned using IMGT germline references. Reads were filtered out if the reads had weak V/J assignments (E-value above 1e-6), no CDR3, stop codons, out-of-frame junctions, or ambiguous translated residues. V3J clonotypes were defined as sequences sharing an identical inferred V gene, J gene, and CDR3 amino acid sequence. To compute the percentage overlap between repertoires, the number of shared unique clonotypes was divided by the size of the smaller repertoire. RTK rarefaction, the Chao1 estimator, and Recon v2.1 estimates of unobserved clonotypes were used to assess repertoire richness. OLGA was used to compute generation probabilities for all TCRbeta clonotypes that the gDNA method yielded from four donors. Here the immuneACCESS table is served through TCRdb, limited to in-frame sequences with V and J called. Missing clones are a known gap in these copies; in checked studies unresolved V genes cover under half, and the rest lacks a known reason. V and J calls plus clone size are reproduced from that table; the DNA served to infer D and trimming. Here the sample has 550,000 to 800,000 clones; approximately 74% occur a single time. The ten biggest clones cover about 1.8% of the sample.

This sample is drawn from a study of shared clonotypes between healthy human individuals (dated by TCRdb to 2018 to 2020). Background for the entire study: The cohort included a few men and a couple of women between 18 and 49 years of age. Leukapheresis yielded between about 0.85 and 10 billion PBMCs per donor. To estimate repertoire size and how much clonotype sharing occurs between individuals, the study deeply sequenced the blood TCR repertoires of roughly 5 healthy adults. For each donor, CD4 naive and CD4 memory were each run on three plates, CD8 naive on two plates, and CD8 memory on one plate. Libraries were prepared and TCR repertoires were sequenced by different laboratories using diverse techniques, in order to increase sequencing depth and limit assay-specific biases.

Healthy HIV-negative adults with no recently reported acute infections or vaccinations were included as donors. Only Caucasian adults living in Nashville, Tennessee, USA were represented among the donors. Magnetic negative selection was used to enrich CD4+ T cells, after which naive cells were positively selected on CD45RA and the negative fraction became the memory subset. Blood was collected by leukapheresis, and PBMCs were isolated by Ficoll-Histopaque density gradient centrifugation and then cryopreserved in liquid nitrogen vapor phase. Analytical flow cytometry was used to check the purity and quantity of every magnetically sorted T cell population. Each sorted fraction had its genomic DNA isolated and then quantified by UV absorbance on a Nanodrop 2000c. The CDR3 runs 14 residues from the cysteine to the phenylalanine. Here the CDR3 DNA is all that survives: 42 bases in frame from base 1. The germline V gene gives CDR1 as MDHEN and CDR2 as SYDVKM. V gives up 6 bases and J gives up 4 bases, and the segment between their germline ends measures 16 bases.

What the study reported, not specific to this receptor: Because the study included a small number of donors, the genetic and exposure-history diversity represented was limited. Based on pairwise subsampling, the degree of clonotype sharing among donors was expected to be affected by sequencing depth. Only blood was sampled, and tissue TCR repertoires likely differ from those in blood. Rarefaction of sorted-subset datasets indicated incomplete sequencing despite the large sequencing depth. Estimated clonotype richness was generally larger for naive than for memory subsets. Roughly 5.2% of naive CD4, 3.5% of naive CD8, around 2.3% of memory CD4, and 0.4% of memory CD8 clonotypes were shared across several donors. Compared with non-shared clonotypes, clonotypes shared by all four sorted-subset donors had higher generation probabilities.

The rearranged segments are TRBV28 and TRBJ2-7; a confident D gene designation cannot be given. The sequenced material came from memory CD4+ T cells sorted from blood. What this sample's cell subset or site label stands for: CD45RA-negative fraction. This receptor was obtained from a woman aged 25 to 39 in good health. CDR3 protein: CASSWKEFGYEQYF. The bases are TGTGCCAGCAGCTGGAAGGAATTTGGATACGAGCAGTACTTC.